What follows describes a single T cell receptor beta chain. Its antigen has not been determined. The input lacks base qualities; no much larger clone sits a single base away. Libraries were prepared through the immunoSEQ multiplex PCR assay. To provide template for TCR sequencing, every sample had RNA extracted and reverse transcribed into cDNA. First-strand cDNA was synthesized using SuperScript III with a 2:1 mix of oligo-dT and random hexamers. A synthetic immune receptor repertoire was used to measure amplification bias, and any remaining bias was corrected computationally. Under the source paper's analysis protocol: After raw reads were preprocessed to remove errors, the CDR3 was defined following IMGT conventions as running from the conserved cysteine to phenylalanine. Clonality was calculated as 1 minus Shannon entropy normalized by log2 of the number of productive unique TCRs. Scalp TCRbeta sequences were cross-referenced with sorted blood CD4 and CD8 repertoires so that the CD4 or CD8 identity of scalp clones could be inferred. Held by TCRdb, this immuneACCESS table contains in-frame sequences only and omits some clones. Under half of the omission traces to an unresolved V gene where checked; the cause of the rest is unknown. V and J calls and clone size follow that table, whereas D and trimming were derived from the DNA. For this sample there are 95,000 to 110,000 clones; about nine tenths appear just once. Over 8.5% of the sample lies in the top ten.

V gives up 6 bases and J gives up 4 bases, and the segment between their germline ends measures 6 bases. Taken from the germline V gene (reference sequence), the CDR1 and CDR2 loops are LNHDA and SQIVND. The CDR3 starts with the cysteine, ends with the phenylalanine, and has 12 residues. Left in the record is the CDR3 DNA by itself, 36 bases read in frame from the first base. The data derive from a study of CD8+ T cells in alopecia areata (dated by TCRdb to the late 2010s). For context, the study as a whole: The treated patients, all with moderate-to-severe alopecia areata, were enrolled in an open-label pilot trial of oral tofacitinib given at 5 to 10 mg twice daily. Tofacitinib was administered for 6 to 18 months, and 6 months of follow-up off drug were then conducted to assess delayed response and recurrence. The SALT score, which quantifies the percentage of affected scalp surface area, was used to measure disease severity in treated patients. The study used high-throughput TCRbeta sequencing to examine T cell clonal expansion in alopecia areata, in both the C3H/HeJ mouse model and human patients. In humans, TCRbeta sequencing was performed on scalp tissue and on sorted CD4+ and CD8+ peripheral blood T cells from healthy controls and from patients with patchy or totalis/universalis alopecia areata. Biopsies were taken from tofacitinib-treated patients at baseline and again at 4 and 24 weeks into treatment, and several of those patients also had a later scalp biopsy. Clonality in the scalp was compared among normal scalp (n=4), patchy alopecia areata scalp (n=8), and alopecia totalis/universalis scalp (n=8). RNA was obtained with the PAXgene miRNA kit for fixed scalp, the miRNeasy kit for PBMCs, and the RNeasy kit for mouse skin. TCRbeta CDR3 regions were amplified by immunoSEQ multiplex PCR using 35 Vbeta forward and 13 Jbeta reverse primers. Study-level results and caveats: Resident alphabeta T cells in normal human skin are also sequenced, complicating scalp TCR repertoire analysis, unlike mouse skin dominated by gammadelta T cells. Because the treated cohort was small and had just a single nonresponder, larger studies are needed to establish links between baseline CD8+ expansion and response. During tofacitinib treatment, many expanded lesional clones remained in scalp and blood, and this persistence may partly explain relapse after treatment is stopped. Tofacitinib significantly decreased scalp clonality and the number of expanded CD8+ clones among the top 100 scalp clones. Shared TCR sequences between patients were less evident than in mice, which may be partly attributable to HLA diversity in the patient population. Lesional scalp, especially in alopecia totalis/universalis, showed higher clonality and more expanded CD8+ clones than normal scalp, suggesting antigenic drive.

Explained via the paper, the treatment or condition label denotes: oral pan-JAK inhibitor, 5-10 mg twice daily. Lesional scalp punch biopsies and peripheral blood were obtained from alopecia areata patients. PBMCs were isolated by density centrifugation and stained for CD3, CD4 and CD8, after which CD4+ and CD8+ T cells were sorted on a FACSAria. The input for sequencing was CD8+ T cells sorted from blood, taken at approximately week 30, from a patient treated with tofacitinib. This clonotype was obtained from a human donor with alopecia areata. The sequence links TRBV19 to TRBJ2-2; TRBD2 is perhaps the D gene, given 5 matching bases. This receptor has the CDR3 CASRSGTGELFF. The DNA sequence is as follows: TGTGCCAGTAGGAGCGGCACCGGGGAGCTGTTTTTT.